These 24 T cell receptor beta chains came from one sample sequenced in a study of blood T cell repertoires in COVID-19. Clones were read by immunoSEQ multiplex PCR, and TCRdb kept only the in-frame ones, dropping some. This table has under 300,000 clones, 81% appearing once. The source material was peripheral blood. Receptor source: a woman aged 60 to 75 with active or convalescent COVID-19.

This rearrangement joins TRBV27 to TRBJ1-2; the D gene is possibly TRBD1 (6 bases). The CDR3 has 14 residues. V lost 0 bases, J lost 8 bases, and 13 bases lay in between. Germline loops: CDR1 MNHEY, CDR2 SMNVEV (reference sequence). As DNA, the CDR3 is TGTGCCAGCAGTTTATCTCGCGGGGGGCACGGCTACACCTTC. Amino acids: CASSLSRGGHGYTF.

The count of this clone is one. The J gene is TRBJ2-3, the V gene TRBV4-1, with TRBD2 identical over 13 bases. The CDR3 has 15 residues. Germline assignment: CDR1 MGHRA and CDR2 YSYEKL. V gave up 8 bases and J gave up 1 base; unmatched junction bases: 3. The CDR3 bases are TGCGCCAGCGGGACTAGCGGGACCGGCACAGATACGCAGTATTTT. Amino acids: CASGTSGTGTDTQYF.

The chain combines TRBV7-2 with TRBJ2-1; 11 bases map to TRBD2. Germline V lookup: CDR1 SGHTA, CDR2 FQGNSA. Trimming took 4 bases from V and 13 from J; bases not matched to a gene: 9. CDR3 length equals 14 residues. As DNA, the CDR3 is TGTGCCAGCAGCTCTAGCGGGGGGCCAGTTGTACAGTTCTTC. As protein: CASSSSGGPVVQFF.

This clone is a singleton in its sample. The genes are TRBV12-3 or TRBV12-4 and TRBJ1-5; D remains ambiguous. This CDR3 spans 12 amino acids. Trimming removed 5 bases at V and 5 bases at J, with 7 bases between. The CDR3 DNA reads as TGTGCCAGCAGTGACGGGTATCAGCCCCAGCATTTT. Its translation is CASSDGYQPQHF.

V usage is TRBV14 and J usage is TRBJ1-1; a weak D match, TRBD1 (6 bases). This CDR3 has 11 residues. Per germline, CDR1 SGHDN and CDR2 FVKESK. Trimming took off 6 bases at V and 4 bases at J, with 6 bases between the two ends. Here the CDR3 DNA reads TGTGCCAGCAGGGGGGCCACTGAAGCTTTCTTT. Its translation: CASRGATEAFF.

The J gene is TRBJ2-2, the V gene TRBV6-1; no definite D call. Germline CDR1 is MNHNS and CDR2 is SASEGT. V lost 7 bases, J lost 1 base, and 13 bases lay in between. There are 15 residues in the CDR3. CDR3 DNA: TGTGCCAGCATCCCGACTCCCTTGAACACCGGGGAGCTGTTTTTT. Its translation: CASIPTPLNTGELFF.

This clone has only one observation. CDR3 residues: CASSYSAGTNEKLFF. CDR3 bases: TGTGCCAGCAGTTACTCGGCAGGGACTAATGAAAAACTGTTTTTT. The chain has TRBV6-5 and TRBJ1-4; weak D call: TRBD1 (5 bases). This CDR3 comprises 15 residues. Trimming took off 0 bases at V and 2 bases at J, with 7 bases between the two ends. Germline loops: CDR1 MNHEY, CDR2 SVGAGI.

A few counts support this clone. Other DNA variants within this sample encode the same CDR3. The chain links TRBV6-6 to TRBJ1-5; a weak D match, TRBD1 (5 bases). V shed 5 bases and J shed 3 bases, with 11 bases lying between them. The CDR3 is 14 residues long. Germline V gene lookup returns CDR1 MNHNY and CDR2 SVGAGI (reference sequence). The CDR3 DNA sequence: TGTGCCAGCAGTACTACAGGTACCAATCAGCCCCAGCATTTT. Its translation is CASSTTGTNQPQHF.

This chain uses TRBV30 with TRBJ1-5, with TRBD1 matching over 12 bases. V was pared by 5 bases and J by 2 bases, with 10 bases of the junction left unmatched. The CDR3 contains 17 residues. CDR1 is GTSNPN and CDR2 is SVGIG in the germline V gene (reference sequence). CDR3 region: CAWDSGTGGQGNQPQHF. CDR3 coding DNA: TGTGCCTGGGATTCCGGGACAGGGGGCCAGGGCAATCAGCCCCAGCATTTT.

In the case of this clone: The junction does not match germline at one end; this may be a read error. This chain joins TRBV7-7 and TRBJ1-1; D ambiguous. The CDR3 extends over 13 amino acids. Germline CDR1 SSHAT, CDR2 FNYEAQ (reference sequence). CDR3 amino acids: CASSLTAGTEAFF. As DNA, the CDR3 is TGTGCTAGCAGCTTAACGGCAGGCACTGAAGCTTTCTTT.

V is TRBV10-1 and J is TRBJ2-1; TRBD1 aligns across 10 bases. V trimming: 8 bases; J trimming: 4 bases; junction bases outside the gene matches: 2. Germline lookup yields CDR1 WNHNN and CDR2 SYGVQD (reference sequence). The CDR3 sequence is 13 residues long. This chain's CDR3 is CASDRGRYNEQFF. The DNA of the CDR3 is TGCGCCAGCGACAGGGGGCGTTACAATGAGCAGTTCTTC.

The sample holds one count of this clone. One end of the junction varies from germline; a read error may be responsible. The genes are TRBV4-2 and TRBJ2-7; weak D call: TRBD2 (5 bases). This CDR3 region has 12 residues. In germline, CDR1 is LGHNA, CDR2 YNFKEQ. The CDR3 DNA sequence: TGTGCCAGCAGCCTCGGGGAGACATTGTTGTTCTTC. It specifies CASSLGETLLFF.

The chain recombines TRBV12-5 with TRBJ1-1; tentative D call: TRBD1 (6 bases). In germline, CDR1 is LGHNT, CDR2 FRNRAP. V was shortened by 3 bases and J by 2 bases, with 13 bases between the two germline ends. CDR3 length equals 15 residues. CDR3 amino acids: CASGFPSGANTEAFF. CDR3 in DNA: TGTGCTAGTGGTTTCCCTTCAGGGGCAAACACTGAAGCTTTCTTT.

The rearrangement uses TRBV3-1 (or the pseudogene TRBV3-2) and TRBJ2-7, with 7 nucleotides matching TRBD1. Germline V lookup: CDR1 LGHDT, CDR2 YNNKEL (reference sequence). CDR3 length: 11 residues. With 0 bases clipped from V and 13 bases from J, the junction kept 3 bases outside the gene matches. The CDR3 here is CASSQETGIYF. CDR3 nucleotide sequence: TGTGCCAGCAGCCAAGAGACAGGGATATACTTC.

In its sample, this clone was seen many times. The chain links TRBV6-5 to TRBJ2-1, with 10 positions matching TRBD2. This CDR3 is built from 14 residues. Losses at the gene ends were 7 bases for V and 10 bases for J; bases not matched to a gene: 10. Germline CDR1 reads MNHEY; CDR2 reads SVGAGI. CDR3 sequence: CASKEERGGFEQFF. DNA for the CDR3: TGTGCCAGCAAGGAGGAGCGGGGGGGCTTCGAGCAGTTCTTC.

V and J are TRBV2 and TRBJ1-1; TRBD1 matches at 9 bases. The trim removed 1 base at V and 5 bases at J, leaving 5 bases unmatched. Germline CDR1 SNHLY, CDR2 FYNNEI. The CDR3 runs 15 residues. The CDR3 bases are TGTGCCAGCAGTGAAGTACAGGGGGCAGTGACTGAAGCTTTCTTT. Protein product: CASSEVQGAVTEAFF.

The chain has TRBV11-3 and TRBJ2-3; D gene unclear. Trimming took off 5 bases at V and 1 base at J, with 10 bases between the two ends. CDR3 length: 14 residues. Germline CDR1 is SGHNT and CDR2 is YENEEA. In nucleotides, the CDR3 is TGTGCCAGCAGCGTAAATCCGGGCACAGATACGCAGTATTTT. Translating gives CASSVNPGTDTQYF.

The J gene is TRBJ1-5, the V gene TRBV12-5; 8 nucleotides line up with TRBD1. CDR1 LGHNT and CDR2 FRNRAP come from the germline V gene. J gave up 2 bases and V 5 bases, and 5 bases lay outside the gene matches. This CDR3 is 15 amino acids long. The CDR3 DNA sequence: TGTGCTAGTGGTCCCGGACAGGGCGGCAATCAGCCCCAGCATTTT. Translation gives CASGPGQGGNQPQHF.

This clone came up a few times. The CDR3 nucleotides read TGTGCCAGCGGTGCAGGCTCCTATAATTCACCCCTCCACTTT. This encodes CASGAGSYNSPLHF. The chain employs TRBV25-1 and TRBJ1-6; D unclear. The germline CDR1 and CDR2 sequences are MGHDK and SYGVNS. V was cut by 8 bases and J by 0 bases, with 8 bases left in between. The CDR3 extends over 14 amino acids.

This chain connects TRBV11-2 to TRBJ1-4; no definite D call. This CDR3 spans 15 amino acids. CDR1 and CDR2 (germline): SGHAT, FQNNGV. V lost 5 bases, J lost 2 bases, and 12 bases lay in between. The CDR3 protein is CASSPWTGTNEKLFF. CDR3 DNA: TGTGCCAGCAGCCCCTGGACGGGGACTAATGAAAAACTGTTTTTT.

The chain recombines TRBV13 with TRBJ2-5; TRBD2 is a possible D gene (5 bases). Trimming shortened V by 5 bases and J by 1 base, and 17 bases separated the two germline ends. Per germline, CDR1 PRHDT and CDR2 FYEKMQ (reference sequence). The CDR3 spans 16 residues. The CDR3 coding sequence is TGTGCCAGCAGCCCTCGACTTGGAGGAATCCAAGAGACCCAGTACTTC. The encoded protein is CASSPRLGGIQETQYF.

The V gene is TRBV28, the J gene TRBJ2-5; 7 bases map to TRBD1. With 2 bases clipped from V and 5 bases from J, the junction kept 5 bases outside the gene matches. The CDR3 contains 14 residues. The germline CDR1 and CDR2 sequences are MDHEN and SYDVKM. CDR3 sequence: CASSLPPTGETQYF. For the CDR3, the DNA is TGTGCCAGCAGTTTACCGCCGACAGGGGAGACCCAGTACTTC.

This rearrangement joins TRBV5-1 to TRBJ1-6; 8 nucleotides agree with TRBD1. CDR1 and CDR2 from the germline V gene are SGHRS and YFSETQ. This CDR3 region has 14 residues. V shed 3 bases and J 8 bases; nucleotides not matched to a gene: 4. The CDR3 reads CASSYGQGDSPLHF. The CDR3 nucleotides are TGCGCCAGCAGCTATGGACAGGGAGATTCACCCCTCCACTTT.

V is TRBV24-1 and J is TRBJ2-3, with TRBD1 matching 7 bases. The germline V gene has CDR1 KGHDR and CDR2 SFDVKD. This CDR3 is built from 16 residues. The junction had 5 bases not matched to a gene; V was cut back by 3 bases and J by 0 bases. The CDR3 nucleotides are TGTGCCACCAGTGATGAGACAGGGAGAAGCACAGATACGCAGTATTTT. Translation gives CATSDETGRSTDTQYF.